The rows below give T cell receptor beta chains drawn from one sample of a study of OX40 agonist ivuxolimab in advanced cancers. Repertoires were generated with immunoSEQ multiplex PCR, while TCRdb's copy carries only in-frame clones and drops some. The sample lists approximately 60,000 clones; about nine tenths were seen once. Sequencing was performed on CD4+ or CD8+ T cells sorted from blood, taken in a trial of the OX40 agonist ivuxolimab. These receptors originate from an adult with an advanced solid tumor such as melanoma, head and neck, liver or kidney cancer. The CDR3 runs from the conserved cysteine through the conserved F or W. D genes are given only for firm matches. Clone sizes are given selectively: once, few, many, or a class where the clone is expanded.

CDR3 DNA: TGTGCCAGCACCGGATCCGGCCAGCCCCAGCATTTT
CDR3 protein: CASTGSGQPQHF
D gene: .
V gene: TRBV2
clone size: few
J gene: TRBJ1-5

CDR3 DNA: TGTGCCAGCAGCTTAGCATCCGGGGGGCAGCCCCAGCATTTT
CDR3 protein: CASSLASGGQPQHF
D gene: .
V gene: TRBV7-2
clone size: .
J gene: TRBJ1-5

CDR3 DNA: TGTGCCAGTAGGGACCGCCTGGGGAACACTGAAGCTTTCTTT
CDR3 protein: CASRDRLGNTEAFF
D gene: .
V gene: TRBV19
clone size: once
J gene: TRBJ1-1

CDR3 DNA: TGTGCCAGCGTCCGGGATCTAGGAAGCAATGAGCAGTTCTTC
CDR3 protein: CASVRDLGSNEQFF
D gene: .
V gene: TRBV2
clone size: .
J gene: TRBJ2-1

CDR3 DNA: TGTGCCATCCATAGCGGGAGGAACACCGGGGAGCTGTTTTTT
CDR3 protein: CAIHSGRNTGELFF
D gene: TRBD2
V gene: TRBV10-3
clone size: .
J gene: TRBJ2-2

CDR3 DNA: TGCAGTGCAGAGCCAGAAGGAGCTTTCTTT
CDR3 protein: CSAEPEGAFF
D gene: .
V gene: TRBV29-1
clone size: .
J gene: TRBJ1-1

CDR3 DNA: TGTGCCAGCAGCCAAGGACACGGGCGGACTAGCGGATACAATGAGCAGTTCTTC
CDR3 protein: CASSQGHGRTSGYNEQFF
D gene: TRBD2
V gene: TRBV4-2
clone size: .
J gene: TRBJ2-1

CDR3 DNA: TGTGCCAGCAGCTTAGACCCCGACAGGGGGCAGGGCTACACCTTC
CDR3 protein: CASSLDPDRGQGYTF
D gene: TRBD1
V gene: TRBV7-2
clone size: .
J gene: TRBJ1-2

CDR3 DNA: TGTGCCAGCAGTGATGCCCTCTCCTACGAGCAGTACTTC
CDR3 protein: CASSDALSYEQYF
D gene: .
V gene: TRBV6-7
clone size: .
J gene: TRBJ2-7

CDR3 DNA: TGTGCCAGCAGGTCGGACAGGGGGCCGCATCAGCCCCAGCATTTT
CDR3 protein: CASRSDRGPHQPQHF
D gene: TRBD1
V gene: TRBV6-6
clone size: .
J gene: TRBJ1-5

CDR3 DNA: TGTGCAAGTCGCTTCCGGGACGTCCATCAGCCCCAGCATTTT
CDR3 protein: CASRFRDVHQPQHF
D gene: .
V gene: TRBV12-2
clone size: .
J gene: TRBJ1-5

CDR3 DNA: TGTGCCAGCAGCTACAGTGATTTGGGCACTGAAGCTTTCTTT
CDR3 protein: CASSYSDLGTEAFF
D gene: .
V gene: TRBV11-1
clone size: .
J gene: TRBJ1-1

CDR3 DNA: TGTGCCAGTAGTATGTTAACAGGGCCGGCAACTAATGAAAAACTGTTTTTT
CDR3 protein: CASSMLTGPATNEKLFF
D gene: .
V gene: TRBV19
clone size: .
J gene: TRBJ1-4

CDR3 DNA: TGTGCCAGCACTCCGGACGGGAGCAATCAGCCCCAGCATTTT
CDR3 protein: CASTPDGSNQPQHF
D gene: .
V gene: TRBV2
clone size: few
J gene: TRBJ1-5

CDR3 DNA: TGTGCCAGCAGCTTTAGCGGGAGGGACACCTACAATGAGCAGTTCTTC
CDR3 protein: CASSFSGRDTYNEQFF
D gene: .
V gene: TRBV21-1
clone size: .
J gene: TRBJ2-1

CDR3 DNA: TGCAGCGTTGCGCATCTTGGGGCCTACGAGCAGTACTTC
CDR3 protein: CSVAHLGAYEQYF
D gene: .
V gene: TRBV29-1
clone size: .
J gene: TRBJ2-7

CDR3 DNA: TGCAGCGTTGACTTCCGAAACACCATATATTTT
CDR3 protein: CSVDFRNTIYF
D gene: .
V gene: TRBV29-1
clone size: .
J gene: TRBJ1-3

CDR3 DNA: TGTGCCAGCTCACCTACAAGCCCTTACAGGGATACTGAAGCTTTCTTT
CDR3 protein: CASSPTSPYRDTEAFF
D gene: .
V gene: TRBV18
clone size: .
J gene: TRBJ1-1

CDR3 DNA: TGTGCCAGCAGTTTAGGCGGGAGGGCGGATACGCAGTATTTT
CDR3 protein: CASSLGGRADTQYF
D gene: TRBD2
V gene: TRBV27
clone size: .
J gene: TRBJ2-3

CDR3 DNA: TGTGCCAGCAGCCGAGAATTGGGTTCAATTTCCTATGGCTACACCTTC
CDR3 protein: CASSRELGSISYGYTF
D gene: .
V gene: TRBV7-9
clone size: few
J gene: TRBJ1-2

CDR3 DNA: TGTGCCAGTACCCCCAACGGGCGGGGTGGCGAGCAGTACTTC
CDR3 protein: CASTPNGRGGEQYF
D gene: .
V gene: TRBV19
clone size: .
J gene: TRBJ2-7

CDR3 DNA: TGTGCTAGCAGCCCGACCAGTGCAACTAATGAAAAACTGTTTTTT
CDR3 protein: CASSPTSATNEKLFF
D gene: .
V gene: TRBV7-7
clone size: few
J gene: TRBJ1-4

CDR3 DNA: TGTGCCAGCAGTTCCCCCCAGACAGGGAATCAGCCCCAGCATTTT
CDR3 protein: CASSSPQTGNQPQHF
D gene: TRBD1
V gene: TRBV28
clone size: .
J gene: TRBJ1-5

CDR3 DNA: TGTGCCAGCTCACCTGCGGGACAGGGAATCGAGCAGTACTTC
CDR3 protein: CASSPAGQGIEQYF
D gene: TRBD1
V gene: TRBV18
clone size: few
J gene: TRBJ2-7

CDR3 DNA: TGTGCCAGCAGGCCGTCACATCAGCCCCAGCATTTT
CDR3 protein: CASRPSHQPQHF
D gene: .
V gene: TRBV6-6
clone size: .
J gene: TRBJ1-5

CDR3 DNA: TGTGCCAGCATTCGTAGCGGGAGGGCCGGTACCGGGGAGCTGTTTTTT
CDR3 protein: CASIRSGRAGTGELFF
D gene: TRBD2
V gene: TRBV11-2
clone size: .
J gene: TRBJ2-2

CDR3 DNA: TGCGCCAGCAGCTCCCTTGGGGCTTTCCAAGAGACCCAGTACTTC
CDR3 protein: CASSSLGAFQETQYF
D gene: .
V gene: TRBV5-1
clone size: .
J gene: TRBJ2-5

CDR3 DNA: TGCAGCGTTGAGGACCGACCCCTTACCGGGACTAGCGGCACAGATACGCAGTATTTT
CDR3 protein: CSVEDRPLTGTSGTDTQYF
D gene: TRBD2
V gene: TRBV29-1
clone size: .
J gene: TRBJ2-3

CDR3 DNA: TGTGCCAGCAGTTATCAACAGGGTAGTGAGGCTTTCTTT
CDR3 protein: CASSYQQGSEAFF
D gene: .
V gene: TRBV6-1
clone size: .
J gene: TRBJ1-1

CDR3 DNA: TGCAGCGCTGCGAACAGGGGTTTCTACGAGCAGTACTTC
CDR3 protein: CSAANRGFYEQYF
D gene: TRBD1
V gene: TRBV29-1
clone size: .
J gene: TRBJ2-7

CDR3 DNA: TGTGCCAGTAGTATATTAGTGGGAACGATTCCGAATGAGCAGTTCTTC
CDR3 protein: CASSILVGTIPNEQFF
D gene: .
V gene: TRBV19
clone size: .
J gene: TRBJ2-1

CDR3 DNA: TGTGCCAGCGCTACAGGGGCGCGGGACTCGGTAGATACGCAGTATTTT
CDR3 protein: CASATGARDSVDTQYF
D gene: .
V gene: TRBV11-2
clone size: .
J gene: TRBJ2-3

CDR3 DNA: TGTGCCAGCTCTTTCCGGGGCAATTTTGTCGAGCAGTACTTC
CDR3 protein: CASSFRGNFVEQYF
D gene: .
V gene: TRBV2
clone size: once
J gene: TRBJ2-7

CDR3 DNA: TGTGCCAGCTCACCCGAGGACTTCACGAGCTCCTACGAGCAGTACTTC
CDR3 protein: CASSPEDFTSSYEQYF
D gene: .
V gene: TRBV18
clone size: .
J gene: TRBJ2-7

CDR3 DNA: TGTGCCAGCAGACGGGGGGTTGGCACTGAAGCTTTCTTT
CDR3 protein: CASRRGVGTEAFF
D gene: .
V gene: TRBV6-5
clone size: few
J gene: TRBJ1-1

CDR3 DNA: TGTGCCAGCAGTGAGATTGACTGGACCGCATACGAGCAGTACTTC
CDR3 protein: CASSEIDWTAYEQYF
D gene: .
V gene: TRBV2
clone size: .
J gene: TRBJ2-7

CDR3 DNA: TGCGCCAGCGGGGGAGGACAGGGGAACTATGGCTACACCTTC
CDR3 protein: CASGGGQGNYGYTF
D gene: TRBD1
V gene: TRBV4-1
clone size: .
J gene: TRBJ1-2

CDR3 DNA: TGTGCCAGCAGCCGGGACCTCTCAGGTGAGCAGTTCTTC
CDR3 protein: CASSRDLSGEQFF
D gene: .
V gene: TRBV7-3
clone size: .
J gene: TRBJ2-1

CDR3 DNA: TGTGCCAGTAGTCGCTCTACTGGACTAGTCGAGACCCAGTACTTC
CDR3 protein: CASSRSTGLVETQYF
D gene: TRBD2
V gene: TRBV19
clone size: .
J gene: TRBJ2-5

CDR3 DNA: TGTGCCAGCAGCCCGGCCAGGCTAGCGTTTTACAATGAGCAGTTCTTC
CDR3 protein: CASSPARLAFYNEQFF
D gene: .
V gene: TRBV7-8
clone size: .
J gene: TRBJ2-1

CDR3 DNA: TGCGCCAGCAGTGGCCCCTCCCGGGAGGGCCGGTACGAGCAGTACTTC
CDR3 protein: CASSGPSREGRYEQYF
D gene: TRBD2
V gene: TRBV10-2
clone size: .
J gene: TRBJ2-7

CDR3 DNA: TGTGCCAGCTCACCGGTCGGGGGGGAGACCCAGTACTTC
CDR3 protein: CASSPVGGETQYF
D gene: TRBD2
V gene: TRBV18
clone size: once
J gene: TRBJ2-5

CDR3 DNA: TGTGCCAGCAGGGACAGGGGGAGGTCTAATGAAAAACTGTTTTTT
CDR3 protein: CASRDRGRSNEKLFF
D gene: TRBD1
V gene: TRBV7-2
clone size: .
J gene: TRBJ1-4

CDR3 DNA: TGTGCCAGCAGCTTGGGCAGGGGAACCTATGGCTACACCTTC
CDR3 protein: CASSLGRGTYGYTF
D gene: .
V gene: TRBV5-4
clone size: .
J gene: TRBJ1-2

CDR3 DNA: TGTGCCAGCAGTTTAGGGGGAGGGCCTCGGAGCACCGGGGAGCTGTTTTTT
CDR3 protein: CASSLGGGPRSTGELFF
D gene: TRBD2
V gene: TRBV28
clone size: .
J gene: TRBJ2-2